The clone carrying this T cell receptor (beta chain) was seen only once. Germline loops: CDR1 KGHDR, CDR2 SFDVKD. With V trimmed by 4 bases and J by 3 bases, 3 bases remained unmatched. The CDR3 spans 14 residues. These data are taken from a study of blood T cell repertoires in COVID-19. Repertoires were generated with immunoSEQ multiplex PCR, while TCRdb's copy carries only in-frame clones and drops some. The data contain about 130,000 clones, about nine tenths of them singletons. The J gene is TRBJ2-7, the V gene TRBV24-1; 9 bases fit TRBD1. Material: peripheral blood. The sequence came from a woman in her 70s with COVID-19, enrolled during active disease. CDR3 loop: CATSDPGQGYEQYF. Written as DNA, the CDR3 is TGTGCCACCAGTGACCCGGGACAGGGCTACGAGCAGTACTTC.